This TCR beta chain appears in the sequencing data of a study of T cells in Graves' hyperthyroidism and ophthalmopathy. Trimming took 2 bases from V and 0 from J, leaving 6 bases between them. CDR1 is SGDLS, CDR2 YYNGEE, per germline. This CDR3 is 14 amino acids long. Note on this clonotype: The antigen is not known.

Amplified regions were TCR beta CDR3 sequences from RNA transcripts. First-round RT-PCR targeting the TCR CDR3 was performed with the HTBI primer set. MiXCR, run by TCRdb on the multiplex PCR reads, gives a single entry per CDR3 protein. The sample has about 840,000 distinct CDR3 sequences; approximately 40% are singletons. Broader study findings: The model anticipated ophthalmopathy a median approximately six months pre-onset.

Uncontrolled infection, other autoimmune disease, pregnancy and lactation each barred patients from inclusion. Sequenced sample: blood. The V and J genes are TRBV9 and TRBJ1-3; unclear D gene. The clonotype originates from a man younger than 35 with Graves' hyperthyroidism. Here the CDR3 reads CASSVRASGNTIYF. DNA for the CDR3: TGTGCCAGCAGCGTGAGAGCCTCTGGAAACACCATATATTTT.